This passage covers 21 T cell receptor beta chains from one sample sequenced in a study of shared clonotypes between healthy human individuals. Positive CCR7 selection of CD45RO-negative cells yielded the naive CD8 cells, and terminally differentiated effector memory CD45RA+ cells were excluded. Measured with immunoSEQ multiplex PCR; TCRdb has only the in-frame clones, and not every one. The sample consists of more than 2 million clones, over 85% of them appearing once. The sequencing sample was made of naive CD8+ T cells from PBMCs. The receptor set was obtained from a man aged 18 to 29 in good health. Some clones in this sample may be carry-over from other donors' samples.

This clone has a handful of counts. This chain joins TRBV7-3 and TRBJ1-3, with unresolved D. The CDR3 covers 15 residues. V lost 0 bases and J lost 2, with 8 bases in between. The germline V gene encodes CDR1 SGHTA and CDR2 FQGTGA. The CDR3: CASSLTGGPGNTIYF. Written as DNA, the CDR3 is TGTGCCAGCAGCTTAACGGGAGGGCCTGGAAACACCATATATTTT.

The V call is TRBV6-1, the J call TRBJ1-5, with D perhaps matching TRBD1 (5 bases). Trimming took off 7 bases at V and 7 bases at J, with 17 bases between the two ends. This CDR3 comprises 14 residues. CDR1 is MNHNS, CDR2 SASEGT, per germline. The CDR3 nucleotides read TGTGCCAGCATCGGGGGGGGGTACGGGCAGCCCCAGCATTTT. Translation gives CASIGGGYGQPQHF.

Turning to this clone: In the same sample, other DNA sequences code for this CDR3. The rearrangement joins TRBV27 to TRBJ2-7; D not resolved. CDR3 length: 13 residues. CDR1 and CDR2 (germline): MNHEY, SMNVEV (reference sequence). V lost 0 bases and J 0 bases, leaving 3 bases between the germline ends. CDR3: CASSLSPSYEQYF. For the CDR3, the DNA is TGTGCCAGCAGTTTATCGCCCTCCTACGAGCAGTACTTC.

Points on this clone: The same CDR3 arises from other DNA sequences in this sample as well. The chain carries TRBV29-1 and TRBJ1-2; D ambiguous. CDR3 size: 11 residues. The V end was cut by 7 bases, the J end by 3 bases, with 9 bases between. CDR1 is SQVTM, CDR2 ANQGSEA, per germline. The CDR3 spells CSADGYYGYTF. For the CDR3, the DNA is TGCAGCGCCGACGGATACTATGGCTACACCTTC. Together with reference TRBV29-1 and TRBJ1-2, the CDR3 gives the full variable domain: SAVISQKPSRDICQRGTSLTIQCQVDSQVTMMFWYRQQPGQSLTLIATANQGSEATYESGFVIDKFPISRPNLTFSTLTVSNMSPEDSSIYLCSADGYYGYTFGSGTRLTVV.

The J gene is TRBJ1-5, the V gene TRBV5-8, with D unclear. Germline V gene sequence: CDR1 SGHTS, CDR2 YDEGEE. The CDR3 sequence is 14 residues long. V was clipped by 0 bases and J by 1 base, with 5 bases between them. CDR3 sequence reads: CASSLVDSNQPQHF. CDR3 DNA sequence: TGTGCCAGCAGCTTGGTGGACAGCAATCAGCCCCAGCATTTT.

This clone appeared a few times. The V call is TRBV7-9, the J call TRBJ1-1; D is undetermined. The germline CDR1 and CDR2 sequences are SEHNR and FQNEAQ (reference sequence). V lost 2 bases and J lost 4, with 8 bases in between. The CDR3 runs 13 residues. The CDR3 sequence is CASSLRGFTEAFF. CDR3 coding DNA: TGTGCCAGCAGCTTACGAGGGTTCACTGAAGCTTTCTTT.

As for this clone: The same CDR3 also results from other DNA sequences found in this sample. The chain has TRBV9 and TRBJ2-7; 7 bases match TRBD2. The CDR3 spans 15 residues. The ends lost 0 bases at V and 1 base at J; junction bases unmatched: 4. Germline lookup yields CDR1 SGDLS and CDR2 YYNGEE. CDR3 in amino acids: CASSVGGLPSYEQYF. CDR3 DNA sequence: TGTGCCAGCAGCGTAGGGGGACTACCATCCTACGAGCAGTACTTC.

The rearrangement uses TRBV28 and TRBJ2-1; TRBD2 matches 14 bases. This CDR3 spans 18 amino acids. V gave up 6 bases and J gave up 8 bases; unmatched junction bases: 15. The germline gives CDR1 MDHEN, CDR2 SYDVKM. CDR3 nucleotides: TGTGCCAGCAGCCTGATAACCGGGACTAGCGGGAGTAACGATGAGCAGTTCTTC. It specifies CASSLITGTSGSNDEQFF.

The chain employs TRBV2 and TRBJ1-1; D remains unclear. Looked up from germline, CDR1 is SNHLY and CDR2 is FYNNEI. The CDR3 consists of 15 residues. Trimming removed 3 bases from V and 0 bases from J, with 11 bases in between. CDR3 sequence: CASSESLGMNTEAFF. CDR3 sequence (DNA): TGTGCCAGCAGTGAGTCCCTCGGTATGAACACTGAAGCTTTCTTT.

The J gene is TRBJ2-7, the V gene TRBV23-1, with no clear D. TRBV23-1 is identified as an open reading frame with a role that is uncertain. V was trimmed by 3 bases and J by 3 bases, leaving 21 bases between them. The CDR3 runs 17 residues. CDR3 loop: CASSHQVVGSRLYEQYF. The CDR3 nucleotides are TGCGCCAGCAGTCACCAGGTTGTGGGCTCACGGCTCTACGAGCAGTACTTC.

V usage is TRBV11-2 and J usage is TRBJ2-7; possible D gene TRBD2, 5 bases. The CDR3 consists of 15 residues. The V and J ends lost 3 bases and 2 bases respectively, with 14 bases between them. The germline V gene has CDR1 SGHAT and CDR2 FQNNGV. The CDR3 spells CASSLRTGLTYEQYF. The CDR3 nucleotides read TGTGCCAGCAGCTTGAGGACGGGGTTGACCTACGAGCAGTACTTC. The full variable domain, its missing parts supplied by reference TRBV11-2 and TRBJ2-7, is EAGVAQSPRYKIIEKRQSVAFWCNPISGHATLYWYQQILGQGPKLLIQFQNNGVVDDSQLPKDRFSAERLKGVDSTLKIQPAKLEDSAVYLCASSLRTGLTYEQYFGPGTRLTVT.

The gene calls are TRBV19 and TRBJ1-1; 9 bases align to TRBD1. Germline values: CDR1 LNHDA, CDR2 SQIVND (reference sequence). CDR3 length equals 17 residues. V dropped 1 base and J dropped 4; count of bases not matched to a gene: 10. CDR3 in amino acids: CASSIGEQGALGTEAFF. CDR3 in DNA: TGTGCCAGTAGTATAGGAGAACAGGGGGCTTTGGGCACTGAAGCTTTCTTT.

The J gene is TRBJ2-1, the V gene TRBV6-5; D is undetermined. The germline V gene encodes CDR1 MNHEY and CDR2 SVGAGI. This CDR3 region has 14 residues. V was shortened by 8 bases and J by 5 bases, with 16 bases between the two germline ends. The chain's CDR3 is CASDLTRRNNEQFF. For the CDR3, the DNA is TGTGCCAGCGACCTCACGAGACGTAACAATGAGCAGTTCTTC.

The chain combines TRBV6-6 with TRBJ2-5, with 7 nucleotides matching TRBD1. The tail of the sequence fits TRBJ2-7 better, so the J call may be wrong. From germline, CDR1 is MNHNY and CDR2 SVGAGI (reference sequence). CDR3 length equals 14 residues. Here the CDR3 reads CASSQTGTAYEQYF. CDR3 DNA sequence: TGTGCCAGCAGTCAAACCGGGACAGCTTACGAGCAGTACTTC.

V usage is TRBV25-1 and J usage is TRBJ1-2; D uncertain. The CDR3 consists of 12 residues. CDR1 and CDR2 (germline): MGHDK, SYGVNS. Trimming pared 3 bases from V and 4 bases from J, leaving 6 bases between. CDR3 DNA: TGTGCCAGCAGTGACGGTAGCTATGGCTACACCTTC. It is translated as CASSDGSYGYTF.

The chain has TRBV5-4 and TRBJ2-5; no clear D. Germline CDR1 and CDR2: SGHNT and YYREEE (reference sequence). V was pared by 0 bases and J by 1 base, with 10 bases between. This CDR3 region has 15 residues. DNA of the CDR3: TGTGCCAGCAGCTTGGCTCGGTCAGGCCAAGAGACCCAGTACTTC. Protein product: CASSLARSGQETQYF.

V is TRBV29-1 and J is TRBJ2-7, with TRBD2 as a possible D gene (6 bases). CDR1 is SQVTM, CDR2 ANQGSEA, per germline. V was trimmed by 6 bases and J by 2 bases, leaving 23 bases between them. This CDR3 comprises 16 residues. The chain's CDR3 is CSVMGTKTRSAYEQYF. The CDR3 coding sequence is TGCAGCGTGATGGGTACGAAGACTAGGAGCGCCTACGAGCAGTACTTC.

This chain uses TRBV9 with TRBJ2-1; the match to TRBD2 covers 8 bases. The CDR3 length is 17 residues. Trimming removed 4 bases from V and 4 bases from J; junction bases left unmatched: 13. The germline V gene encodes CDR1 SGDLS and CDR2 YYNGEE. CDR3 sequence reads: CASSPRPTSGPYNEQFF. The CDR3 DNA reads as TGTGCCAGCAGCCCACGCCCAACTAGCGGACCGTACAATGAGCAGTTCTTC.

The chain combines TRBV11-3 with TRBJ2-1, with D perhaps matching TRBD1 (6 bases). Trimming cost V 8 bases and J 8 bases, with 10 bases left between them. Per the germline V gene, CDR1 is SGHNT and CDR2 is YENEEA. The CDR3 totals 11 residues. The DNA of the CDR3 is TGTGCCAGCGGACACAGGGATGAGCAGTTCTTC. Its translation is CASGHRDEQFF.

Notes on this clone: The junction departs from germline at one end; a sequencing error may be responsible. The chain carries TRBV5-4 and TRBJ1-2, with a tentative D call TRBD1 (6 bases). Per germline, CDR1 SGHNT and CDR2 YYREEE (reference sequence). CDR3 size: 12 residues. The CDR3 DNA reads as TGTGCCAGCAGCTTGGAGGCAGAGCGGACAGCCTTC. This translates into CASSLEAERTAF.

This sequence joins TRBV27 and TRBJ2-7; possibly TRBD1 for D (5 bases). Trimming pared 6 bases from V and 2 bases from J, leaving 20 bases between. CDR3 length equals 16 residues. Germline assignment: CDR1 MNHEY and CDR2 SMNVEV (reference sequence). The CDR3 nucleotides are TGTGCCAGCAGGGTGACAGCTACAGGAGTAACCTACGAGCAGTACTTC. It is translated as CASRVTATGVTYEQYF.